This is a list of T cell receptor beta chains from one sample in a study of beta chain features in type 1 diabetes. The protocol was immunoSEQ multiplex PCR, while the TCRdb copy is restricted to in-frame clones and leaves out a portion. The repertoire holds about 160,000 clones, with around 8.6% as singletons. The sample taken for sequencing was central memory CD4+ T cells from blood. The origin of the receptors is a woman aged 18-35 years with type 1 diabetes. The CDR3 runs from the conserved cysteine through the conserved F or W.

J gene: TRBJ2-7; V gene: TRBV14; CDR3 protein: CASSQIVGRGSYEQYF
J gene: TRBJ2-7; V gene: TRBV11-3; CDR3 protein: CASSSGTSETYEQYF
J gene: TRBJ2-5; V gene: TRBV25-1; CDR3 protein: CASSEWGNTETQYF
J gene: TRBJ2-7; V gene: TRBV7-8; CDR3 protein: CASTALAGFNEQYF
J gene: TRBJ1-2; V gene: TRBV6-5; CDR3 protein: CASSYSTGYGYTF
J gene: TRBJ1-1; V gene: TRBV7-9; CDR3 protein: CASSSWSAEAFF
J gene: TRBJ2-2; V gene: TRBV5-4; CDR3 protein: CASSLQKSATGELFF
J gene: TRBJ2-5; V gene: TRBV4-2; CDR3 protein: CASSQPTSGIQETQYF
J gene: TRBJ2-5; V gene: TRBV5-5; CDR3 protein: CASSQGGAGVETQYF
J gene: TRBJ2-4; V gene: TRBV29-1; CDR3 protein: CSATDWAAKNIQYF
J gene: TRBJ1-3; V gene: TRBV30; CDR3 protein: CAWSRQGALGNTIYF
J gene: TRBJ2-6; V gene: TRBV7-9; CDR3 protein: CASTVTTSGANVLTF
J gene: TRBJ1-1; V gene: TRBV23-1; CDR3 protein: CASSQGQGRTEAFF
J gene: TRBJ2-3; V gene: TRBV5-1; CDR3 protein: CASSLEAGGSTDTQYF
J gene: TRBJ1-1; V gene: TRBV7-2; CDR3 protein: CASSLVGTASEAFF
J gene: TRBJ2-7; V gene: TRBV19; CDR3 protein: CASSETGVGYEQYF
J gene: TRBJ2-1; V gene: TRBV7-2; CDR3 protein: CASSRTGGFYEQFF
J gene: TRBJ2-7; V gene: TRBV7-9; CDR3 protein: CASSTTYEQYF
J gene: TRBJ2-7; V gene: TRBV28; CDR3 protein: CASSFGTNTYEQYF
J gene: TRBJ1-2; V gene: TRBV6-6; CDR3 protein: CASSPQGYGYTF
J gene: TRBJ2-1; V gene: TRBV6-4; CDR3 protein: CASSGQGQEQFF
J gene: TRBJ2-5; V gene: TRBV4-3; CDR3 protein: CASSQDGLAIETQYF
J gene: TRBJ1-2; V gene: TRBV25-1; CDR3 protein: CASSQRGRTGPNYGYTF
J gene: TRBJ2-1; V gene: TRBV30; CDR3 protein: CAWSGLAAYNEQFF
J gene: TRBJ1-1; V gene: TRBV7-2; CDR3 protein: CASSRSGQGGAFF
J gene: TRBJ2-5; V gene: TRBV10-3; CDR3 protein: CAISESNSKETQYF
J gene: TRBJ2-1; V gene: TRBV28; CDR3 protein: CASSGGLGEQFF
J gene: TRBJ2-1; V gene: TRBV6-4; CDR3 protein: CASSDSVVSEQFF
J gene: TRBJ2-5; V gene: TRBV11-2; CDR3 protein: CASSLQGAQETQYF
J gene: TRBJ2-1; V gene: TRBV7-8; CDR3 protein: CASSFSGGTGEQFF
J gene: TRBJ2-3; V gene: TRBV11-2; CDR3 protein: CASSLGRNTQYF
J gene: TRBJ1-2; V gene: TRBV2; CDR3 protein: CASSQDYGYTF
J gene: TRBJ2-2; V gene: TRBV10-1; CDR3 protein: CASRDSYTGELFF
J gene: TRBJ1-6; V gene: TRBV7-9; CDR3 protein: CASSLGSGYNSPLHF
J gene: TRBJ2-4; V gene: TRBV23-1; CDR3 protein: CASIGGAVPKNIQYF
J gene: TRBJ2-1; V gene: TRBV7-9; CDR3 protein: CASSFGTSVNEQFF
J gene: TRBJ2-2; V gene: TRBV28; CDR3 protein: CASKAGSDGELFF
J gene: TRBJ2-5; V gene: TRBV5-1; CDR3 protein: CASSLGLAGKETQYF
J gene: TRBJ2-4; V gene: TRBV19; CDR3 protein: CASSRTGITNIQYF
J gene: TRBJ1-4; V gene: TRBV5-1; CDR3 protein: CASSLVSNEKLFF
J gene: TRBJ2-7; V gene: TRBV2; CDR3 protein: CASSGDYPYEQYF
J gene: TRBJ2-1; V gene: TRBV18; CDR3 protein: CASSPNSGNEQFF
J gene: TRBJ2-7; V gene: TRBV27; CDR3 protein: CASTSLGGGYEQYF
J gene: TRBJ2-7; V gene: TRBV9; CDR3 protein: CASSPSGQGYEQYF
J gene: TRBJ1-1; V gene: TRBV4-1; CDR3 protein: CASSQDRGNTEAFF
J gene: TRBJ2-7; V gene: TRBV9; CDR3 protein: CASSQGQGSYEQYF
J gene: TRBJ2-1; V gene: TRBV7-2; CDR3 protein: CASTPGTTNEQFF
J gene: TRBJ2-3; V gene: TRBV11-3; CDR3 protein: CASSLRPDTQYF
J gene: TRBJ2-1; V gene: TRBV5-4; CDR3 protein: CASSQDGAGGNENEQFF
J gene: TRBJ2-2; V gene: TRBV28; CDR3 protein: CATTSAGELFF
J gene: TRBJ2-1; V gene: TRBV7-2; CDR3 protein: CASSLGDRGFNEQFF
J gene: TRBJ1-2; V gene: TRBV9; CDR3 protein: CASSIQPNQNNYGYTF
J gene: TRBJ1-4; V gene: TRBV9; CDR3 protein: CASSSQGVGKLFF
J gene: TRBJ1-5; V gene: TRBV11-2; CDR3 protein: CASSWTGRQPQHF
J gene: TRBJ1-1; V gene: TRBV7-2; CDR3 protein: CASSLARITEAFF
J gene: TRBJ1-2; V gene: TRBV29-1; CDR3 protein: CSADDRAGYTF
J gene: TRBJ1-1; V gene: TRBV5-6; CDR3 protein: CASRNAGGSTEAFF